Listed below are T cell receptor beta chains from one sample, sequenced in a study of cytomegalovirus exposure and HLA in healthy donors. Only in-frame clones appear in the TCRdb table, and some are missing; sequencing was by immunoSEQ multiplex PCR. The sample holds 45,000 to 65,000 clones, over 80% seen once. Sequencing was carried out using PBMCs. The receptors originated from a man younger than 45 in good health and CMV-seronegative. Both conserved end residues are part of each CDR3. Fields, in order: V gene, clone size, D gene, J gene, CDR3 protein, CDR3 DNA. A D gene is named only where the DNA matches it firmly. Not every row has a clone size; where given, it reads once, few, many or a size class.

>TRBV27|-|-|TRBJ1-2
CASSYRWGYGYTF
TGTGCCAGCAGTTACAGGTGGGGCTATGGCTACACCTTC
>TRBV11-2|-|-|TRBJ1-1
CASSSLRGMNTEAFF
TGTGCCAGCAGCTCACTCAGGGGCATGAACACTGAAGCTTTCTTT
>TRBV15|-|TRBD1|TRBJ1-2
CATSRDWVSGTGYGYTF
TGTGCCACCAGCAGAGATTGGGTGTCGGGGACAGGGTATGGCTACACCTTC
>TRBV2|-|TRBD2|TRBJ2-7
CASSVTSGSSYEQYF
TGTGCCAGCAGTGTGACTAGCGGGAGCTCCTACGAGCAGTACTTC
>TRBV27|-|TRBD1|TRBJ1-1
CASSLRDSNMNTEAFF
TGTGCCAGCAGTTTAAGGGACAGCAACATGAACACTGAAGCTTTCTTT
>TRBV5-1|-|TRBD1|TRBJ2-1
CASSLAGTESSYNEQFF
TGCGCCAGCAGCTTGGCCGGGACAGAGAGCTCCTACAATGAGCAGTTCTTC
>TRBV5-6|few|TRBD2|TRBJ2-3
CASSLARVAGASDTQYF
TGTGCCAGCAGCTTGGCCAGAGTAGCGGGAGCGTCAGATACGCAGTATTTT
>TRBV19|-|TRBD1|TRBJ1-1
CANLRDRGYTTEAFF
TGTGCCAACCTCCGGGACAGGGGATACACCACTGAAGCTTTCTTT
>TRBV27|-|TRBD2|TRBJ2-1
CASSLGTSRFHEQFF
TGTGCCAGCAGTTTAGGGACTAGCCGCTTCCATGAGCAGTTCTTC
>TRBV21-1|-|-|TRBJ2-5
CASSKKRVMETQYF
TGTGCCAGCAGCAAAAAGAGGGTCATGGAGACCCAGTACTTC
>TRBV11-3|few|-|TRBJ2-1
CASSLVSVASQRQFF
TGTGCCAGCAGCTTAGTGTCGGTAGCTTCCCAACGGCAGTTCTTC
>TRBV13|-|TRBD1|TRBJ2-7
CASSHQGAHEQYF
TGTGCCAGCAGTCACCAGGGGGCCCACGAGCAGTACTTC
>TRBV6-6|few|-|TRBJ1-1
CASSYDEGGTEAFF
TGTGCCAGCAGTTACGATGAGGGAGGCACTGAAGCTTTCTTT
>TRBV29-1|-|-|TRBJ1-1
CSTRGGANTEAFF
TGCAGCACCAGAGGCGGCGCGAACACTGAAGCTTTCTTT
>TRBV4-2|once|TRBD1|TRBJ1-2
CASSHGQGESMGGYTF
TGTGCCAGCAGCCACGGACAGGGGGAGTCGATGGGGGGCTACACCTTC
>TRBV5-1|once|TRBD2|TRBJ2-1
CASSFLAGGGNEQFF
TGCGCCAGCAGCTTTCTAGCGGGCGGGGGCAATGAGCAGTTCTTC
>TRBV28|-|-|TRBJ2-5
CASSRGLQETQYF
TGTGCCAGCAGCCGGGGACTCCAAGAGACCCAGTACTTC
>TRBV5-1|once|TRBD2|TRBJ2-1
CASRSGGSSYNEQFF
TGCGCCAGCAGAAGCGGGGGGTCCTCCTACAATGAGCAGTTCTTC
>TRBV6-5|few|-|TRBJ2-7
CASSYTAAGAYEQYF
TGTGCCAGCAGTTACACGGCGGCAGGGGCCTACGAGCAGTACTTC
>TRBV5-1|-|-|TRBJ1-1
CASSPARGLALNTEAFF
TGCGCCAGCAGCCCCGCCAGAGGACTAGCGTTGAACACTGAAGCTTTCTTT
>TRBV28|-|TRBD1|TRBJ1-5
CASRLGTDLQGPQHF
TGTGCCAGCAGGCTTGGGACAGACCTTCAGGGGCCCCAGCATTTT
>TRBV2|-|-|TRBJ2-1
CASRHGGLSFHEQFF
TGTGCCAGCAGACACGGGGGACTCTCGTTCCATGAGCAGTTCTTC
>TRBV18|-|TRBD2|TRBJ2-7
CASSPGLAGGYEQYF
TGTGCCAGCTCACCTGGGCTAGCGGGGGGCTACGAGCAGTACTTC
>TRBV11-1|once|TRBD1|TRBJ1-1
CASSWTGIGVPRAFF
TGTGCCAGCAGCTGGACAGGGATCGGAGTTCCGCGAGCTTTCTTT
>TRBV10-3|once|-|TRBJ2-7
CAISDTGTGSYEQYF
TGTGCCATCAGTGACACCGGGACTGGCTCCTACGAGCAGTACTTC
>TRBV11-2|-|TRBD1|TRBJ2-6
CASSLVPPGQGAGANVLTF
TGTGCCAGCAGCTTAGTTCCCCCGGGACAGGGAGCCGGGGCCAACGTCCTGACTTTC
>TRBV7-2|-|-|TRBJ2-1
CASSSKTGVEQFF
TGTGCCAGCAGCTCAAAGACGGGGGTTGAGCAGTTCTTC
>TRBV19|few|TRBD1|TRBJ1-1
CASSPIGQGTMNTEAFF
TGTGCCAGTAGTCCGATCGGACAGGGGACAATGAACACTGAAGCTTTCTTT
>TRBV4-2|medium-sized|TRBD1|TRBJ1-1
CASSHDRGGTEAFF
TGTGCCAGCAGCCACGACAGGGGAGGTACTGAAGCTTTCTTT
>TRBV19|-|TRBD1|TRBJ2-5
CASTRTGASETQYF
TGTGCCAGTACCAGGACAGGGGCGAGCGAGACCCAGTACTTC
>TRBV9|few|-|TRBJ1-2
CASSVGSVNNYGYTF
TGTGCCAGCAGCGTAGGTAGCGTTAACAACTATGGCTACACCTTC
>TRBV5-6|-|TRBD1|TRBJ2-5
CASRYSTGLQETQYF
TGTGCCAGCAGATACTCGACAGGGCTACAAGAGACCCAGTACTTC
>TRBV7-9|-|-|TRBJ2-2
CASSSQGTGELFF
TGTGCCAGCAGCTCACAGGGTACCGGGGAGCTGTTTTTT